What follows are 27 T cell receptor beta chains derived from one specimen sequenced in a study of vaccination and CD4 T cells after COVID-19. No antigens are known for them. With the Oncomine TCR Beta short-read assay, DNA from cultured CD4+ T cells was sequenced. Each CDR3 protein is one row after TCRdb ran MiXCR on the PCR reads. Found here are 20,000 to 25,000 distinct CDR3 sequences, about two fifths of them singletons; the top ten hold roughly 20%. This sample's treatment: roughly 10-day PBMC culture with coronavirus spike peptide pools or control peptides (ViraFEST assay). The sequences come from CD4+ T cells from blood, cultured in vitro, collected before SARS-CoV-2 vaccination. These TCRs come from a human donor who received a COVID-19 vaccine.

The chain is built from TRBV6-2 or TRBV6-3 and TRBJ2-3; tentative D call: TRBD2 (7 bases). V gave up 8 bases and J gave up 2 bases, with 17 bases separating them. This CDR3 is 15 amino acids long. Germline V gene data show CDR1 as MNHEY and CDR2 as SVGEGT. The chain's CDR3 is CASARRGGPTDTQYF. CDR3 nucleotide sequence: TGTGCCAGCGCGCGGAGGGGGGGGCCCACAGATACGCAGTATTTT.

The rearrangement uses TRBV20-1 and TRBJ2-5; TRBD2 matches at 9 bases. Per the germline V gene, CDR1 is DFQATT and CDR2 is SNEGSKA (reference sequence). Losses at the gene ends were 3 bases for V and 11 bases for J; bases not matched to a gene: 7. The CDR3 totals 12 residues. DNA for the CDR3: TGCAGTGCTAGTACTAGCGGGCTTTCTCAGTACTTC. It yields the protein CSASTSGLSQYF.

This rearrangement joins TRBV11-3 to TRBJ2-3; no reliable D call. V was pared by 1 base and J by 2 bases, with 13 bases between. The CDR3 consists of 16 residues. Germline assignment: CDR1 SGHNT and CDR2 YENEEA. CDR3 coding DNA: TGTGCCAGCAGCTTAGGGTTTGACGGATCCACAGATACGCAGTATTTT. This gives the protein CASSLGFDGSTDTQYF.

The chain combines TRBV19 with TRBJ1-1; no clear D. Trimming pared 3 bases from V and 3 bases from J, leaving 14 bases between. The CDR3 length is 15 residues. Per germline, CDR1 LNHDA and CDR2 SQIVND (reference sequence). The CDR3 sequence is CASSIGRQVYTEAFF. The CDR3 region has the DNA TGTGCCAGTAGTATCGGACGGCAAGTATACACTGAAGCTTTCTTT.

The V call is TRBV11-3, the J call TRBJ1-4; the match to TRBD1 covers 7 bases. The V gene's germline CDR1 is SGHNT and CDR2 YENEEA. The CDR3 is 12 amino acids. V shed 3 bases, J shed 13 bases, and the junction held 5 bases outside the gene matches. CDR3 loop: CASSFESGGLFF. The CDR3 nucleotides read TGTGCCAGCAGCTTCGAATCAGGGGGACTGTTTTTT. The whole variable domain, remainder taken from reference TRBV11-3 and TRBJ1-4, is EAGVVQSPRYKIIEKKQPVAFWCNPISGHNTLYWYLQNLGQGPELLIRYENEEAVDDSQLPKDRFSAERLKGVDSTLKIQPAELGDSAVYLCASSFESGGLFFGSGTQLSVL.

This chain connects TRBV20-1 to TRBJ1-2; 8 bases map to TRBD1. V shed 0 bases and J 1 base; nucleotides not matched to a gene: 16. The CDR3 is made up of 19 amino acids. In germline, CDR1 is DFQATT, CDR2 SNEGSKA (reference sequence). In DNA form, the CDR3 reads TGCAGTGCTAGAGATCTACGAGGACAGGGTCCCCGATTTAACTATGGCTACACCTTC. Its protein product is CSARDLRGQGPRFNYGYTF.

The chain employs TRBV19 and TRBJ2-3, with 8 bases fitting TRBD2. CDR1 and CDR2 from the germline V gene are LNHDA and SQIVND (reference sequence). The CDR3 has 19 residues. Trimming at V came to 5 bases and at J to 3 bases, leaving 19 bases not matched to a gene. The CDR3, as DNA: TGTGCCAGTAGTTTCCGGAGGAGCGGGAGACCCGGGGAGACAGATACGCAGTATTTT. Residues: CASSFRRSGRPGETDTQYF.

This clonotype was seen more than once but under ten times. The chain carries TRBV25-1 and TRBJ1-6; 9 bases are a match to TRBD1. The CDR3 is made up of 16 amino acids. From germline, CDR1 is MGHDK and CDR2 SYGVNS. The ends lost 7 bases at V and 4 bases at J; junction bases unmatched: 8. The CDR3 here is CASIPPGTGYNSPLHF. The DNA for the CDR3 is TGTGCCAGCATTCCCCCCGGGACAGGGTATAATTCACCCCTCCACTTT.

This clonotype was seen only a few times. V usage is TRBV7-9 and J usage is TRBJ2-4, with D possibly being TRBD1 or TRBD2 (7 bases each). This CDR3 contains 13 residues. Germline V gene sequence: CDR1 SEHNR, CDR2 FQNEAQ (reference sequence). Trimming cost V 3 bases and J 8 bases, with 11 bases left between them. CDR3 in DNA: TGTGCCAGCAGCTTGACAGGGAGGGACATTCAGTACTTC. It is translated as CASSLTGRDIQYF.

The chain links TRBV6-1 to TRBJ2-5, with 11 bases that match TRBD2. The J segment lost 1 base and the V segment lost 1 base, leaving 5 bases of the junction unmatched. This CDR3 is built from 17 residues. Germline V gene sequence: CDR1 MNHNS, CDR2 SASEGT. The CDR3 spells CASSEELSGGAQETQYF. The CDR3 DNA reads TGTGCCAGCAGTGAAGAACTTAGCGGGGGGGCCCAAGAGACCCAGTACTTC.

The table lists this clonotype with a few counts. V and J are TRBV10-1 and TRBJ2-3, with D possibly being TRBD2 (5 bases). Trimming pared 2 bases from V and 2 bases from J, leaving 17 bases between. The germline V gene has CDR1 WNHNN and CDR2 SYGVQD (reference sequence). The CDR3 totals 17 residues. The CDR3 protein is CASSEPNGVGNTDTQYF. In DNA, the CDR3 is TGCGCCAGCAGTGAGCCTAACGGGGTTGGGAACACAGATACGCAGTATTTT.

Here the CDR3 reads CASFNRGPGELFF. DNA for the CDR3: TGTGCCAGCTTCAATCGTGGCCCCGGGGAGCTGTTTTTT. The chain is built from TRBV6-1 and TRBJ2-2; D is undetermined. CDR3 size: 13 residues. Trimming removed 8 bases at V and 6 bases at J, with 13 bases between. The germline V gene has CDR1 MNHNS and CDR2 SASEGT.

This clonotype was counted only a few times. The chain is built from TRBV20-1 and TRBJ1-5; D is uncertain. CDR1 is DFQATT and CDR2 is SNEGSKA in the germline V gene (reference sequence). The CDR3 is made up of 14 amino acids. Trimming took off 0 bases at V and 4 bases at J, with 10 bases between the two ends. CDR3 DNA sequence: TGCAGTGCTAGAGATTTCGACAAGAATCAGCCCCAGCATTTT. It specifies CSARDFDKNQPQHF.

This chain uses TRBV14 with TRBJ1-6; 7 nucleotides match TRBD1. J gave up 4 bases and V 4 bases, and 4 bases lay outside the gene matches. This CDR3 comprises 15 residues. CDR1 is SGHDN, CDR2 FVKESK, per germline. CDR3 sequence (DNA): TGTGCCAGCAGCCGAGGGGGCGCGTATAATTCACCCCTCCACTTT. Protein: CASSRGGAYNSPLHF.

In this sample, this clonotype turned up a few times. V gene TRBV11-3 combines with J gene TRBJ1-2; D unresolved. V lost 0 bases and J 6 bases, leaving 11 bases between the germline ends. The CDR3 length is 14 residues. Germline CDR1 is SGHNT and CDR2 is YENEEA. The CDR3 region has the DNA TGTGCCAGCAGCTTAGATTTCCAGGTCAATGGCTACACCTTC. As protein: CASSLDFQVNGYTF. Using reference TRBV11-3 and TRBJ1-2 for the parts outside the CDR3, the full variable domain is EAGVVQSPRYKIIEKKQPVAFWCNPISGHNTLYWYLQNLGQGPELLIRYENEEAVDDSQLPKDRFSAERLKGVDSTLKIQPAELGDSAVYLCASSLDFQVNGYTFGSGTRLTVV.

The table lists this clonotype with a count of one. The chain carries TRBV6-1 and TRBJ1-6, with D possibly being TRBD1 (6 bases). Trimming cost V 6 bases and J 8 bases, with 11 bases left between them. Looked up from germline, CDR1 is MNHNS and CDR2 is SASEGT. CDR3 size: 13 residues. The CDR3 DNA reads TGTGCCAGCAGGACTACAGGGTATTCACCCCTCCACTTT. The encoded protein is CASRTTGYSPLHF.

This clonotype showed up just once. V is TRBV20-1 and J is TRBJ2-5; TRBD1 matches 9 bases. After removal of 5 bases from V and 5 bases from J, the junction contained 9 bases not matched to a gene. The CDR3 length is 14 residues. CDR1 and CDR2 (germline): DFQATT, SNEGSKA (reference sequence). The CDR3 DNA sequence: TGCAGTGCTCACTGGACAGGGGCTTTGGAGACCCAGTACTTC. Translation: CSAHWTGALETQYF.

The gene calls are TRBV12-3 or TRBV12-4 and TRBJ2-5, with a tentative D call TRBD1 (5 bases). This CDR3 comprises 13 residues. Deletions cut 1 base from V and 4 bases from J, with 7 bases between. CDR3 DNA sequence: TGTGCCAGCAGTTTAGGACAGCGAGAGACCCAGTACTTC. Protein product: CASSLGQRETQYF.

This clonotype was recorded a few times. The chain is built from TRBV6-5 and TRBJ2-6; no clear D gene. CDR3 length: 15 residues. Trimming pared 3 bases from V and 0 bases from J, leaving 6 bases between. CDR1 and CDR2 (germline): MNHEY, SVGAGI. The CDR3 region has the DNA TGTGCCAGCAGTTATTCGGTCTCTGGGGCCAACGTCCTGACTTTC. Translated: CASSYSVSGANVLTF.

This sequence joins TRBV7-9 and TRBJ1-4; 9 positions match TRBD1. In germline, CDR1 is SEHNR, CDR2 FQNEAQ (reference sequence). The ends lost 5 bases at V and 6 bases at J; junction bases unmatched: 7. This CDR3 contains 15 residues. CDR3 sequence (DNA): TGTGCCAGCAGCCCGATGGGACAGGGAGATGAAAAACTGTTTTTT. This codes for CASSPMGQGDEKLFF.

In this sample, this clonotype turned up a few times. The chain combines TRBV30 with TRBJ1-3; the D gene is possibly TRBD1 (6 bases). V lost 0 bases to trimming and J lost 0 bases, with 9 bases between them. CDR3 length: 15 amino acids. Per germline, CDR1 GTSNPN and CDR2 SVGIG (reference sequence). The CDR3 coding sequence is TGTGCCTGGAGTGTCACAGGGAGCTCTGGAAACACCATATATTTT. Its translation is CAWSVTGSSGNTIYF. Supplemented by reference TRBV30 and TRBJ1-3, the full variable domain reads SQTIHQWPATLVQPVGSPLSLECTVEGTSNPNLYWYRQAAGRGLQLLFYSVGIGQISSEVPQNLSASRPQDRQFILSSKKLLLSDSGFYLCAWSVTGSSGNTIYFGEGSWLTVV.

This chain joins TRBV9 and TRBJ1-1; 7 bases agree with TRBD1. The trim removed 1 base at V and 1 base at J, leaving 4 bases unmatched. The CDR3 contains 15 residues. Germline CDR1 is SGDLS and CDR2 is YYNGEE. CDR3 coding DNA: TGTGCCAGCAGCGTAACGACAGGGAGGAACACTGAAGCTTTCTTT. Its protein is CASSVTTGRNTEAFF.

This clonotype has a handful of counts. The chain carries TRBV20-1 and TRBJ1-2; TRBD1 might be the D (6 bases). CDR1 DFQATT and CDR2 SNEGSKA come from the germline V gene (reference sequence). Between the trimmed V and J ends, which lost 0 bases and 2 bases, there was a span of 19 bases. The CDR3 is made up of 17 amino acids. CDR3 loop: CSARDVGAIRWNYGYTF. For the CDR3, the DNA is TGCAGTGCTAGAGATGTGGGGGCGATTAGATGGAACTATGGCTACACCTTC.

The V call is TRBV19, the J call TRBJ1-1, with 7 bases lining up with TRBD1. Looked up from germline, CDR1 is LNHDA and CDR2 is SQIVND (reference sequence). Trimming at V came to 5 bases and at J to 5 bases, leaving 8 bases not matched to a gene. The CDR3 totals 14 residues. The CDR3 nucleotides are TGTGCCAGTAGTGCCAGACAGGGCCTTACTGAAGCTTTCTTT. Translation gives CASSARQGLTEAFF. Together with reference TRBV19 and TRBJ1-1, the CDR3 gives the full variable domain: DGGITQSPKYLFRKEGQNVTLSCEQNLNHDAMYWYRQDPGQGLRLIYYSQIVNDFQKGDIAEGYSVSREKKESFPLTVTSAQKNPTAFYLCASSARQGLTEAFFGQGTRLTVV.

The chain is built from TRBV19 and TRBJ1-5, with D tentatively TRBD1 (5 bases). CDR3 length: 17 amino acids. Germline loops: CDR1 LNHDA, CDR2 SQIVND (reference sequence). The V end was cut by 1 base, the J end by 0 bases, with 13 bases between. CDR3 in amino acids: CASSIVGTDYSNQPQHF. CDR3 nucleotide sequence: TGTGCCAGTAGTATAGTCGGGACTGATTATAGCAATCAGCCCCAGCATTTT.

This chain links TRBV21-1 with TRBJ1-2. TRBV21-1 is tagged as a pseudogene. This CDR3 is built from 13 residues. This CDR3 is CAPSPRGPHGYTF. CDR3 in DNA: TGTGCCCCCAGTCCACGTGGGCCCCATGGCTACACCTTC.

This clonotype was counted a single time. The gene calls are TRBV24-1 and TRBJ2-1; the D gene could be TRBD1 or TRBD2 (5 bases each). The V end lost 3 bases, the J end lost 10 bases, and 24 bases lay between the germline ends. The CDR3 spans 17 residues. In germline, CDR1 is KGHDR, CDR2 SFDVKD. The CDR3 DNA sequence: TGTGCCACCAGTGATACGGGAACAGGTTTTAGGTATACCGAGCAGTTCTTC. Its protein product is CATSDTGTGFRYTEQFF.